The rows below give T cell receptor beta chains drawn from one sample of a study of identical twins. Each CDR3 protein is one row after TCRdb ran MiXCR on the 5' RACE reads. Of nearly 900,000 distinct CDR3 sequences detected, 12% appear once; the ten largest clones hold about 1.5%. These data are also associated with another study on yellow fever vaccine responses in identical twins.

The sequencing input was PBMCs. The source of these receptors is a woman younger than 35 in good health. CDR3s include the opening cysteine and the closing phenylalanine or tryptophan. D genes are given only for firm matches. A clone size is listed for some rows: how often the clone was seen (once, few, many), or a class if it is expanded.

>15|TRBD1|TRBJ2-1|TRBV12-3/TRBV12-4|-
CASSLWRQGGNEQFF
TGTGCCAGCAGTTTATGGAGACAGGGGGGAAATGAGCAGTTCTTC
>16|TRBD1|TRBJ2-1|TRBV24-1|many
CATSGMGQGASNEQFF
TGTGCCACCAGTGGCATGGGACAGGGGGCGTCTAATGAGCAGTTCTTC
>16|-|TRBJ1-6|TRBV5-1|few
CASSLEGGYYNSPLHF
TGCGCCAGCAGCTTGGAGGGGGGGTACTATAATTCACCCCTCCACTTT
>17|TRBD1|TRBJ2-3|TRBV5-6|few
CASSLLSGQVGADTQYF
TGTGCCAGCAGCTTGCTTAGTGGACAGGTCGGCGCAGATACGCAGTATTTT
>14|-|TRBJ1-5|TRBV18|many
CASSPGSGNQPQHF
TGTGCCAGCTCACCAGGGAGTGGTAATCAGCCCCAGCATTTT
>15|TRBD2|TRBJ2-7|TRBV4-2|few
CASSLFAGVAYEQYF
TGTGCCAGCAGCCTATTCGCGGGAGTAGCCTACGAGCAGTACTTC
>14|TRBD1|TRBJ1-2|TRBV6-5|-
CASSYNRGDYGYTF
TGTGCCAGCAGTTACAACAGGGGGGACTATGGCTACACCTTC
>13|TRBD1|TRBJ1-4|TRBV5-1|many
CASGQGLNEKLFF
TGCGCCAGCGGACAGGGCTTGAATGAAAAACTGTTTTTT
>15|TRBD1|TRBJ2-1|TRBV5-1|-
CASSTGTALYNEQFF
TGCGCCAGCAGCACCGGGACAGCCCTCTACAATGAGCAGTTCTTC
>18|-|TRBJ2-7|TRBV2|many
CASTPGHGPGLSFYEQYF
TGTGCCAGCACCCCGGGACACGGGCCGGGACTAAGTTTTTACGAGCAGTACTTC
>16|TRBD2|TRBJ2-1|TRBV4-1|few
CASSQVSGGVFNEQFF
TGCGCCAGCAGCCAAGTTTCGGGAGGGGTTTTCAATGAGCAGTTCTTC